The present T cell receptor beta chain was sequenced within a study of cytomegalovirus exposure and HLA in healthy donors. About this clone itself: The target antigen is unknown.

The study, taken as a whole, reports: Donors were assumed by presence/absence analyses to have roughly uniform sequencing depth.

Vbeta (60) and Jbeta (13) primers were used in the PCR. Clones were read by immunoSEQ multiplex PCR, and TCRdb kept only the in-frame ones, dropping some. The sample yields 150,000 to 200,000 clones, 80% to 85% seen once. Trimming left V 10 bases short and J 8 bases short, with 26 bases between. The germline V gene encodes CDR1 LNHDA and CDR2 SQIVND (reference sequence). CDR3 length: 15 amino acids. This chain connects TRBV19 to TRBJ1-2; maybe TRBD1 (5 bases). This TCR was sampled from a woman aged 18-29 years in good health and CMV-seronegative. Material for sequencing was PBMCs. The chain's CDR3 is CATTGTPGGVSGYTF. CDR3 DNA: TGTGCCACTACCGGGACTCCGGGCGGGGTAAGCGGCTACACCTTC.